A selection of T cell receptor beta chains follows, all from one sample in a study of blood T cell repertoires in COVID-19. The data were produced by immunoSEQ multiplex PCR, yet TCRdb's version contains in-frame clones alone and is incomplete. The table records a few hundred thousand clones, 75% to 85% of them present only once. Sequencing used peripheral blood. These receptors were collected from a middle-aged woman who had recovered from COVID-19. The CDR3 runs from the conserved cysteine through the conserved F or W. A D gene is named only where the DNA matches it firmly. Clone size is not always given. Where it is, it says once, few, many or a class for expanded clones.

j_gene: TRBJ2-7; v_gene: TRBV2; d_gene: -; abundance: -; CDR3aa: CASSDRTEQYF; CDR3nt: TGTGCCAGCAGTGACAGAACCGAGCAGTACTTC
j_gene: TRBJ2-7; v_gene: TRBV5-6; d_gene: TRBD2; abundance: -; CDR3aa: CASSLEGLIYYEQYF; CDR3nt: TGTGCCAGCAGCTTGGAGGGACTAATTTACTACGAGCAGTACTTC
j_gene: TRBJ1-1; v_gene: TRBV7-8; d_gene: TRBD1; abundance: once; CDR3aa: CASSSRGQGVTEAFF; CDR3nt: TGTGCCAGCAGCTCTAGGGGACAGGGAGTTACTGAAGCTTTCTTT
j_gene: TRBJ2-3; v_gene: TRBV6-4; d_gene: -; abundance: -; CDR3aa: CASTEDYLKGTQYF; CDR3nt: TGTGCCAGCACCGAGGACTACCTGAAAGGGACGCAGTATTTT
j_gene: TRBJ2-3; v_gene: TRBV10-3; d_gene: TRBD2; abundance: -; CDR3aa: CAISEFTSGGADTQYF; CDR3nt: TGTGCCATCAGTGAGTTTACTAGCGGGGGGGCAGATACGCAGTATTTT
j_gene: TRBJ1-1; v_gene: TRBV4-3; d_gene: -; abundance: -; CDR3aa: CASSQAIRQNTEAFF; CDR3nt: TGCGCCAGCAGCCAAGCAATCAGGCAGAACACTGAAGCTTTCTTT
j_gene: TRBJ1-2; v_gene: TRBV30; d_gene: TRBD1; abundance: once; CDR3aa: CAWSTTGGGGGYTF; CDR3nt: TGTGCCTGGAGTACAACAGGGGGCGGAGGAGGCTACACCTTC
j_gene: TRBJ1-5; v_gene: TRBV19; d_gene: -; abundance: -; CDR3aa: CASSIGAAPHF; CDR3nt: TGTGCCAGTAGTATTGGGGCTGCACCCCATTTT
j_gene: TRBJ1-6; v_gene: TRBV7-3; d_gene: -; abundance: -; CDR3aa: CASSLRGLFGGSPLHF; CDR3nt: TGTGCCAGCAGCTTACGGGGCCTGTTCGGGGGTTCACCCCTCCACTTT
j_gene: TRBJ2-7; v_gene: TRBV6-5; d_gene: TRBD2; abundance: -; CDR3aa: CASAPFAGVYEQYF; CDR3nt: TGTGCCAGCGCCCCTTTCGCGGGGGTTTACGAGCAGTACTTC
j_gene: TRBJ2-2; v_gene: TRBV6-2/TRBV6-3; d_gene: -; abundance: -; CDR3aa: CASSYILPRTGELFF; CDR3nt: TGTGCCAGCAGTTATATCCTACCCAGGACCGGGGAGCTGTTTTTT
j_gene: TRBJ1-1; v_gene: TRBV28; d_gene: TRBD1; abundance: -; CDR3aa: CASSGTGTGGTEAFF; CDR3nt: TGTGCCAGCAGTGGAACGGGGACAGGCGGCACTGAAGCTTTCTTT
j_gene: TRBJ1-3; v_gene: TRBV11-2; d_gene: -; abundance: few; CDR3aa: CASSLMGGFTGNTIYF; CDR3nt: TGTGCCAGCAGCTTAATGGGGGGTTTCACTGGAAACACCATATATTTT
j_gene: TRBJ1-1; v_gene: TRBV21-1; d_gene: -; abundance: -; CDR3aa: CASTHSFSPAEAFF; CDR3nt: TGTGCCAGCACCCATTCGTTTAGCCCTGCTGAAGCTTTCTTT
j_gene: TRBJ2-5; v_gene: TRBV6-5; d_gene: TRBD2; abundance: -; CDR3aa: CASSPPPGGTQYF; CDR3nt: TGTGCCAGCAGTCCCCCTCCGGGGGGGACCCAGTACTTC
j_gene: TRBJ2-3; v_gene: TRBV9; d_gene: -; abundance: -; CDR3aa: CASSPSGFTDTQYF; CDR3nt: TGTGCCAGCAGCCCCAGCGGGTTCACAGATACGCAGTATTTT
j_gene: TRBJ1-1; v_gene: TRBV6-2/TRBV6-3; d_gene: -; abundance: -; CDR3aa: CASSGANSATEAFF; CDR3nt: TGTGCCAGCAGTGGGGCCAATTCGGCCACTGAAGCTTTCTTT
j_gene: TRBJ2-3; v_gene: TRBV5-1; d_gene: -; abundance: -; CDR3aa: CASSFQLGSTDTQYF; CDR3nt: TGCGCCAGCAGCTTCCAGCTAGGTAGCACAGATACGCAGTATTTT
j_gene: TRBJ2-1; v_gene: TRBV29-1; d_gene: TRBD2; abundance: -; CDR3aa: CSVEDPAGGPSYNEQFF; CDR3nt: TGCAGCGTTGAAGATCCAGCGGGGGGGCCTTCCTACAATGAGCAGTTCTTC
j_gene: TRBJ1-1; v_gene: TRBV18; d_gene: TRBD1; abundance: -; CDR3aa: CASSPQGGGDEAFF; CDR3nt: TGTGCCAGCTCACCTCAAGGGGGCGGTGATGAAGCTTTCTTT
j_gene: TRBJ2-7; v_gene: TRBV18; d_gene: -; abundance: -; CDR3aa: CASSPLPGGYEQYF; CDR3nt: TGTGCCAGCTCACCACTTCCAGGAGGCTACGAGCAGTACTTC
j_gene: TRBJ2-1; v_gene: TRBV7-3; d_gene: -; abundance: -; CDR3aa: CASSPSDPYNEQFF; CDR3nt: TGTGCCAGCAGCCCTAGCGACCCCTACAATGAGCAGTTCTTC
j_gene: TRBJ1-2; v_gene: TRBV14; d_gene: -; abundance: once; CDR3aa: CASSPGGSYGYTF; CDR3nt: TGTGCCAGCAGCCCGGGGGGATCCTATGGCTACACCTTC
j_gene: TRBJ1-1; v_gene: TRBV7-9; d_gene: TRBD1; abundance: few; CDR3aa: CASSPLTGGYTEAFF; CDR3nt: TGTGCCAGCAGCCCCTTGACAGGGGGCTACACTGAAGCTTTCTTT
j_gene: TRBJ2-5; v_gene: TRBV19; d_gene: TRBD2; abundance: -; CDR3aa: CASSTGLAGQETQYF; CDR3nt: TGTGCCAGTAGTACGGGACTAGCGGGACAAGAGACCCAGTACTTC
j_gene: TRBJ2-7; v_gene: TRBV10-3; d_gene: -; abundance: -; CDR3aa: CAISESDGAYEQYF; CDR3nt: TGTGCCATCAGTGAGTCGGACGGGGCCTACGAGCAGTACTTC
j_gene: TRBJ2-5; v_gene: TRBV7-9; d_gene: -; abundance: -; CDR3aa: CASNQGLQETQYF; CDR3nt: TGTGCCAGCAATCAGGGACTCCAAGAGACCCAGTACTTC
j_gene: TRBJ2-2; v_gene: TRBV3-1/TRBV3-2; d_gene: -; abundance: few; CDR3aa: CASSQVTTTGELFF; CDR3nt: TGTGCCAGCAGCCAAGTCACAACAACCGGGGAGCTGTTTTTT
j_gene: TRBJ2-7; v_gene: TRBV28; d_gene: TRBD1; abundance: -; CDR3aa: CASSQDRDNEQYF; CDR3nt: TGTGCCAGCAGTCAGGACAGGGACAACGAGCAGTACTTC
j_gene: TRBJ2-1; v_gene: TRBV5-6; d_gene: -; abundance: few; CDR3aa: CASSLTGSDEQFF; CDR3nt: TGTGCCAGCAGCTTGACAGGATCAGATGAGCAGTTCTTC
j_gene: TRBJ2-1; v_gene: TRBV2; d_gene: TRBD1; abundance: -; CDR3aa: CASSPQGIEQFF; CDR3nt: TGTGCCAGCAGCCCACAGGGGATCGAGCAGTTCTTC
j_gene: TRBJ1-5; v_gene: TRBV16; d_gene: TRBD1; abundance: -; CDR3aa: CASSQTQGIGQPQHF; CDR3nt: TGTGCCAGCAGCCAGACACAGGGGATCGGTCAGCCCCAGCATTTT
j_gene: TRBJ1-5; v_gene: TRBV3-1/TRBV3-2; d_gene: -; abundance: -; CDR3aa: CASSRGQHNQPQHF; CDR3nt: TGTGCCAGCAGCCGCGGACAGCACAATCAGCCCCAGCATTTT
j_gene: TRBJ2-3; v_gene: TRBV10-3; d_gene: TRBD2; abundance: once; CDR3aa: CAISDLWLAGVRTDTQYF; CDR3nt: TGTGCCATCAGTGATCTATGGCTAGCGGGGGTACGGACAGATACGCAGTATTTT
j_gene: TRBJ1-1; v_gene: TRBV2; d_gene: -; abundance: few; CDR3aa: CASSESDSTLNTEAFF; CDR3nt: TGTGCCAGCAGTGAATCGGACAGTACTTTGAACACTGAAGCTTTCTTT
j_gene: TRBJ2-7; v_gene: TRBV13; d_gene: -; abundance: -; CDR3aa: CASSQTVSDEQYF; CDR3nt: TGTGCCAGCAGCCAGACAGTTTCGGACGAGCAGTACTTC
j_gene: TRBJ2-5; v_gene: TRBV9; d_gene: TRBD1; abundance: -; CDR3aa: CASSVAGTGGLSETQYF; CDR3nt: TGTGCCAGCAGCGTAGCTGGGACAGGAGGGCTTTCGGAGACCCAGTACTTC
j_gene: TRBJ2-5; v_gene: TRBV5-1; d_gene: TRBD2; abundance: -; CDR3aa: CASSLLANQETQYF; CDR3nt: TGCGCCAGCAGCTTACTAGCGAACCAAGAGACCCAGTACTTC
j_gene: TRBJ2-3; v_gene: TRBV6-5; d_gene: TRBD1; abundance: few; CDR3aa: CATWSGTGDTDTQYF; CDR3nt: TGTGCCACGTGGTCCGGGACAGGGGACACAGATACGCAGTATTTT
j_gene: TRBJ2-7; v_gene: TRBV7-2; d_gene: TRBD2; abundance: -; CDR3aa: CASSPAAGLAYEQYF; CDR3nt: TGTGCCAGCAGCCCAGCAGCGGGGTTAGCCTACGAGCAGTACTTC
j_gene: TRBJ1-3; v_gene: TRBV5-1; d_gene: -; abundance: -; CDR3aa: CASSLAPFSGNTIYF; CDR3nt: TGCGCCAGCAGCTTGGCCCCGTTCTCTGGAAACACCATATATTTT
j_gene: TRBJ1-2; v_gene: TRBV6-5; d_gene: -; abundance: -; CDR3aa: CASWGLTYGYTF; CDR3nt: TGTGCCAGCTGGGGGCTGACCTATGGCTACACCTTC
j_gene: TRBJ1-6; v_gene: TRBV2; d_gene: -; abundance: -; CDR3aa: CASRVKGWGQDNSPLHF; CDR3nt: TGTGCCAGCAGGGTTAAAGGGTGGGGGCAGGATAATTCACCCCTCCACTTT
j_gene: TRBJ2-5; v_gene: TRBV5-1; d_gene: -; abundance: -; CDR3aa: CASSRRAASGFQETQYF; CDR3nt: TGCGCCAGCAGCCGCAGAGCAGCCAGCGGTTTCCAAGAGACCCAGTACTTC
j_gene: TRBJ1-6; v_gene: TRBV27; d_gene: TRBD1; abundance: -; CDR3aa: CASRDLRDRLHSPLHF; CDR3nt: TGTGCCAGCAGAGATCTCCGGGACAGGCTTCATTCACCCCTCCACTTT
j_gene: TRBJ2-7; v_gene: TRBV6-5; d_gene: TRBD1; abundance: once; CDR3aa: CASMRDRGPYEQYF; CDR3nt: TGTGCCAGCATGAGGGACAGGGGGCCGTACGAGCAGTACTTC
j_gene: TRBJ1-2; v_gene: TRBV6-5; d_gene: -; abundance: -; CDR3aa: CASSYGSPGGGYTF; CDR3nt: TGTGCCAGCAGTTACGGGAGCCCGGGGGGGGGCTACACCTTC
j_gene: TRBJ1-2; v_gene: TRBV5-1; d_gene: -; abundance: -; CDR3aa: CASSADIYYGYTF; CDR3nt: TGCGCCAGCAGCGCGGACATCTACTATGGCTACACCTTC
j_gene: TRBJ1-2; v_gene: TRBV19; d_gene: -; abundance: -; CDR3aa: CASSQGTRYGYTF; CDR3nt: TGTGCCAGTAGTCAGGGGACCCGTTATGGCTACACCTTC
j_gene: TRBJ1-1; v_gene: TRBV7-9; d_gene: -; abundance: -; CDR3aa: CASSYTRDTEAFF; CDR3nt: TGTGCCAGCAGCTACACTAGGGACACTGAAGCTTTCTTT
j_gene: TRBJ2-1; v_gene: TRBV7-2; d_gene: TRBD2; abundance: -; CDR3aa: CASSWSGGNNEQFF; CDR3nt: TGTGCCAGCAGCTGGAGCGGGGGTAACAATGAGCAGTTCTTC
j_gene: TRBJ1-1; v_gene: TRBV19; d_gene: TRBD1; abundance: -; CDR3aa: CASSTLDRGGTEAFF; CDR3nt: TGTGCCAGTAGTACGCTCGACAGGGGGGGCACTGAAGCTTTCTTT
j_gene: TRBJ1-2; v_gene: TRBV6-5; d_gene: TRBD1; abundance: -; CDR3aa: CASSYTGTDYGYTF; CDR3nt: TGTGCCAGCAGTTACACCGGGACAGATTATGGCTACACCTTC
j_gene: TRBJ1-6; v_gene: TRBV2; d_gene: TRBD1; abundance: once; CDR3aa: CASQVGDRGSPLHF; CDR3nt: TGTGCCAGCCAGGTGGGGGACAGGGGTTCACCCCTCCACTTT
j_gene: TRBJ2-2; v_gene: TRBV7-2; d_gene: -; abundance: few; CDR3aa: CASSRRGKNTGELFF; CDR3nt: TGTGCCAGCAGCCGGCGGGGCAAGAACACCGGGGAGCTGTTTTTT
j_gene: TRBJ1-1; v_gene: TRBV18; d_gene: -; abundance: -; CDR3aa: CASSPAVGGDGEAFF; CDR3nt: TGTGCCAGCTCACCTGCCGTTGGCGGGGATGGTGAAGCTTTCTTT